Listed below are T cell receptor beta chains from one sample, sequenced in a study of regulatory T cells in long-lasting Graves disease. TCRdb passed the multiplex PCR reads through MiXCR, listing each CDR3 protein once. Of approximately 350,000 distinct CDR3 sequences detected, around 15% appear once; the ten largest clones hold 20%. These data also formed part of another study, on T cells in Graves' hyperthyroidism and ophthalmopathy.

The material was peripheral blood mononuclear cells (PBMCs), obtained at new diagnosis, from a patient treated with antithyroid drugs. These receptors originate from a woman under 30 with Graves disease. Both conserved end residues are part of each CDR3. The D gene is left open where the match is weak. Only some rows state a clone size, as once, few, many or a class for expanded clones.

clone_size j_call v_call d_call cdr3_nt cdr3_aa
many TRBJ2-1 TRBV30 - TGTGCCTGGAGTGTAGGGGGGAGGGCCAATGAGCAGTTCTTC CAWSVGGRANEQFF
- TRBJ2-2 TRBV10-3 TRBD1 TGTGCCATCAGTGAGTCGGGACAGGACTACACCGGGGAGCTGTTTTTT CAISESGQDYTGELFF
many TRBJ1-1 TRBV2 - TGTGCCAGCAGTCCCCTAAGAGGGGGAACTGAAGCTTTCTTT CASSPLRGGTEAFF
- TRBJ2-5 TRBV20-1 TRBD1 TGCAGTGCTAGGGGACAGTCCCAAGAGACCCAGTACTTC CSARGQSQETQYF
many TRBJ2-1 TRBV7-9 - TGTGCCAGCAGCTCCGGCGTCAACAGGTGGACCTACAATGAGCAGTTCTTC CASSSGVNRWTYNEQFF
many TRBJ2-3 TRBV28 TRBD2 TGTGCCAGCAGTTTAAGGACTAGCGGCACAGATACGCAGTATTTT CASSLRTSGTDTQYF
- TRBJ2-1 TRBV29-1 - TGCAGCGTTGACGACGTCTACAATGAGCAGTTCTTC CSVDDVYNEQFF
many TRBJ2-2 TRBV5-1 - TGCGCCAGCAGCTTGAGGACAGCCAGGGACACCGGGGAGCTGTTTTTT CASSLRTARDTGELFF
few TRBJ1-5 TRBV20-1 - TGCAGTGCTAGAGTAGGCAGGGGAGATAGTCAGCCCCAGCATTTT CSARVGRGDSQPQHF
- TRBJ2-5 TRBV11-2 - TGTGCCAGCAGGGAAGGTAGCGCCCAAGAGACCCAGTACTTC CASREGSAQETQYF
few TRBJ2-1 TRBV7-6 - TGTGCCACCGCCCCCCTTGGAAGGCGGGACAATGAGCAGTTCTTC CATAPLGRRDNEQFF
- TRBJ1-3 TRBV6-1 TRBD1 TGTGCCAGCAGCCACAGGGGAGTAAATACTGGAAACACCATATATTTT CASSHRGVNTGNTIYF
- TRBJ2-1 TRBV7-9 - TGTGCCAGCAGCCCCACCCCCGGCGGCATCAGTTCCTACAATGAGCAGTTCTTC CASSPTPGGISSYNEQFF
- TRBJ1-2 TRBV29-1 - TGCAGCGTTGATGAGGGTCTTGGCTATGGCTACACCTTC CSVDEGLGYGYTF
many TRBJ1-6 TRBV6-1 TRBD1 TGTGCCAGCAGACGGGACAGGAGTTGGGATTCACCCCTCCACTTT CASRRDRSWDSPLHF
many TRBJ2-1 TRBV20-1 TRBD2 TGCAGCACACAAAAGACTAGCGGGAGGCAGGAGCAGTTCTTC CSTQKTSGRQEQFF
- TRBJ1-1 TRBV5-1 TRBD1 TGCGCCAGCAGCTTGGTCGGGACAGGGGAGCGCATGAACACTGAAGCTTTCTTT CASSLVGTGERMNTEAFF
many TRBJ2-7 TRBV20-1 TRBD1 TGCAGTGCTAGACCCCGGGACAGACCTTACGAGCAGTACTTC CSARPRDRPYEQYF
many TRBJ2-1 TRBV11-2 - - CASSFLWSGAYEQFF
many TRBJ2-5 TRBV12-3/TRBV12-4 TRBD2 TGTGCCAGCAGTCGGACTAGCGGGGGCGGGGAGACCCAGTACTTC CASSRTSGGGETQYF
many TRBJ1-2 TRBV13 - TGTGCCAGCAGCTTAGGGTACTGGGACTATGGCTACACCTTC CASSLGYWDYGYTF
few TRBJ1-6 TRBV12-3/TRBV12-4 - TGTGCCAGCAGTCAGGATCCGGGACCCCCTTGGTCACCCCTCCACTTT CASSQDPGPPWSPLHF
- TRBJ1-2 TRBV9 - TGTGCCAGCAGCGTAGCGGGGCCCTCCATCTCTGGCTACACCTTC CASSVAGPSISGYTF
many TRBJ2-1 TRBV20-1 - TGCAGTGCTAGGTCCCGATACGGGTACAATGAGCAGTTCTTC CSARSRYGYNEQFF
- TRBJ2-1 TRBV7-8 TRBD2 TGTGCCAGCAGCTTATATTTGACTAGCGGCTCCTACAATGAGCAGTTCTTC CASSLYLTSGSYNEQFF
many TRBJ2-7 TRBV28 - TGTGCCAGCAGGGCCCCCCCCTACGAGCAGTACTTC CASRAPPYEQYF
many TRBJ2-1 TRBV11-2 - TGTGCCAGCAGCTTCGAGAAAAGCTCCTACAATGAGCAGTTCTTC CASSFEKSSYNEQFF
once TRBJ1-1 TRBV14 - TGTGCCAGCAGCCAAGTCAGCGCTGAAGCTTTCTTT CASSQVSAEAFF
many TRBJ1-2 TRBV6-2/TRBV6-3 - TGTGCCCTTCATGCTGGGGTGGCTTATGGCTACACCTTC CALHAGVAYGYTF
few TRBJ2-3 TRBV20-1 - TGCAGTGCTCTTTCGTCTCAAAACACAGATACGCAGTATTTT CSALSSQNTDTQYF
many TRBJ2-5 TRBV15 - TGTGCCACCAGCAGAGACAGGGCGCAAGAGACCCAGTACTTC CATSRDRAQETQYF
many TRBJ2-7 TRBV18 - TGTGCCAGCTCACGAAGAAAAAGGGGCGAGTTTTTTCACAGTACCTACGAGCAGTACTTC CASSRRKRGEFFHSTYEQYF
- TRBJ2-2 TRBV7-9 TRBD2 TGTGCCAGCAGCCCCTTTAGCGGGAGGAAGAACACCGGGGAGCTGTTTTTT CASSPFSGRKNTGELFF
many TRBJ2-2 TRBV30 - TGTGCCATCAACCAGGGCTCCGGGGAGCTGTTTTTT CAINQGSGELFF
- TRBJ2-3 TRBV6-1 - TGTGCCAGCAGTGAAGTTTTGGATACGCAGTGTTTT CASSEVLDTQCF
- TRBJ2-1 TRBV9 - TGTGCCAGCAGCGTAGGGGGGGGCTCTTTTGAGCAGTTCTTC CASSVGGGSFEQFF
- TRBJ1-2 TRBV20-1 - TGCAGTGCTAACGGGGGAGAAATTAACTATGGCTACACCTTC CSANGGEINYGYTF
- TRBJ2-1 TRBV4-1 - TGCGCCAGCAGCCAAGAAAATAGGTACAATGAGCAGTTCTTC CASSQENRYNEQFF
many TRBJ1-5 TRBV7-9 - TGTGCCAGCAGCCCCGGGGGGCCCCAGCATTTT CASSPGGPQHF
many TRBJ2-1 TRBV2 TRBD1 TGTGCCACCCGTTGGGGGACAGGGATCTACAATGAGCAGTTCTTC CATRWGTGIYNEQFF
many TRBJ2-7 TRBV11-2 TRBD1 TGTGCCAGCAGCTTCGGACAGGGCCCCCCGTACTTC CASSFGQGPPYF
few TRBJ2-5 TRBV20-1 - TGCAGTGCGATGACAGAACAAGAGACCCAGTACTTC CSAMTEQETQYF
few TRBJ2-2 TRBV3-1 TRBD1 TGTGCCAGCAGCCACACTATCGGGGGACAGGGGGGGAAAAGCACCGGGGAGCTGTTTTTT CASSHTIGGQGGKSTGELFF